One sample yielded the 18 T cell receptor beta chains listed below, sequenced in a study of OX40 agonist ivuxolimab in advanced cancers. Generated by immunoSEQ multiplex PCR, the TCRdb table keeps only in-frame clones and is missing some. The sample has 40,000 or so clones; roughly 91% are singletons. The sample in question was CD4+ or CD8+ T cells sorted from blood, obtained in a trial of the OX40 agonist ivuxolimab. Receptors were obtained from an adult with an advanced solid tumor such as melanoma, head and neck, liver or kidney cancer.

V usage is TRBV5-1 and J usage is TRBJ1-2; 10 bases agree with TRBD1. The length of the CDR3 is 15 residues. Germline values: CDR1 SGHRS, CDR2 YFSETQ. The trim removed 3 bases at V and 5 bases at J, leaving 7 bases unmatched. CDR3 DNA: TGCGCCAGCAGCTCCGAGGGACAGGGGTCTTATGGCTACACCTTC. Amino acid sequence: CASSSEGQGSYGYTF. Filled out from reference TRBV5-1 and TRBJ1-2, the complete variable domain reads KAGVTQTPRYLIKTRGQQVTLSCSPISGHRSVSWYQQTPGQGLQFLFEYFSETQRNKGNFPGRFSGRQFSNSRSEMNVSTLELGDSALYLCASSSEGQGSYGYTFGSGTRLTVV.

This chain connects TRBV5-5 to TRBJ2-7, with D possibly matching TRBD1 (5 bases). This CDR3 spans 15 amino acids. CDR1 is SGHKS and CDR2 is YYEKEE in the germline V gene (reference sequence). V was cut by 0 bases and J by 0 bases, with 10 bases left in between. DNA of the CDR3: TGTGCCAGCAGCTTGGGGTGGGGCAGCTCCTACGAGCAGTACTTC. It translates to CASSLGWGSSYEQYF.

CDR3 sequence: CASQQARGPGNTEAFF. The CDR3 bases are TGTGCCAGCCAGCAGGCGCGCGGCCCGGGGAACACTGAAGCTTTCTTT. This chain links TRBV21-1 with TRBJ1-1. TRBV21-1 is given as a pseudogene. The CDR3 length is 16 residues.

This rearrangement joins TRBV4-1 to TRBJ2-7; D is possibly TRBD2 (6 bases). This CDR3 contains 14 residues. Trimming shortened V by 4 bases and J by 5 bases, and 15 bases separated the two germline ends. Germline CDR1 MGHRA, CDR2 YSYEKL. The CDR3 sequence is CASSLTGVVHEQYF. The CDR3 nucleotides are TGCGCCAGCAGCCTCACGGGGGTTGTCCACGAGCAGTACTTC.

The chain couples TRBV27 to TRBJ2-2, with 9 bases that match TRBD2. Germline CDR1 MNHEY, CDR2 SMNVEV (reference sequence). This CDR3 has 16 amino acids. Unmatched junction bases numbered 8, after V lost 5 bases and J lost 4 bases. This CDR3 is CASSNLAGAGTGELFF. CDR3 bases: TGTGCCAGCAGTAACTTAGCGGGAGCGGGCACCGGGGAGCTGTTTTTT.

The chain uses TRBV6-1 and TRBJ1-3; TRBD1 is a possible D gene (6 bases). Germline CDR1 and CDR2: MNHNS and SASEGT. The CDR3 has 15 residues. Trimming took off 5 bases at V and 0 bases at J, with 11 bases between the two ends. The CDR3 here is CASSIDRSSGNTIYF. The CDR3 DNA reads as TGTGCCAGCAGTATAGACAGGAGCTCTGGAAACACCATATATTTT.

The chain couples TRBV6-5 to TRBJ2-7, with TRBD1 matching 7 bases. Losses at the gene ends were 0 bases for V and 2 bases for J; bases not matched to a gene: 4. There are 15 residues in the CDR3. Germline lookup yields CDR1 MNHEY and CDR2 SVGAGI. The CDR3: CASSYSGTATYEQYF. The CDR3 nucleotides read TGTGCCAGCAGTTACTCCGGGACAGCAACCTACGAGCAGTACTTC.

The chain is built from TRBV5-5 and TRBJ1-2; TRBD1 aligns across 10 bases. The CDR3 is 17 residues long. V lost 3 bases, J lost 3 bases, and 11 bases stayed unmatched. Per the germline V gene, CDR1 is SGHKS and CDR2 is YYEKEE (reference sequence). This CDR3 is CASSSGAGTGAHYGYTF. CDR3 DNA: TGTGCCAGCAGCTCGGGGGCCGGGACAGGGGCCCACTATGGCTACACCTTC.

The chain is built from TRBV29-1 and TRBJ2-7, with D uncertain. Germline V gene lookup returns CDR1 SQVTM and CDR2 ANQGSEA. The CDR3 has 12 amino acids. The V gene lost 4 bases and the J gene lost 0 bases, with 7 bases spanning the gap. In nucleotides, the CDR3 is TGCAGCGTTGGGTGGGGCTCCTACGAGCAGTACTTC. It is translated as CSVGWGSYEQYF.

The V gene is TRBV27, the J gene TRBJ2-1; 7 bases are shared with TRBD2. In germline, CDR1 is MNHEY, CDR2 SMNVEV (reference sequence). With V trimmed by 5 bases and J by 6 bases, 13 bases remained unmatched. There are 16 residues in the CDR3. CDR3 amino acids: CASSLAAGRVSNEQFF. DNA for the CDR3: TGTGCCAGCAGTCTTGCAGCGGGAAGGGTCTCCAATGAGCAGTTCTTC.

This clone has a single count. This chain connects TRBV5-1 to TRBJ2-2; tentatively, D is TRBD2 (7 bases). Germline CDR1 is SGHRS and CDR2 is YFSETQ. The CDR3 is made up of 16 amino acids. V was pared by 0 bases and J by 3 bases, with 12 bases between. The CDR3 region has the DNA TGCGCCAGCAGCTTGGCGCGGGGGCTTCACACCGGGGAGCTGTTTTTT. This sequence encodes CASSLARGLHTGELFF.

This chain uses TRBV5-6 with TRBJ1-1; perhaps TRBD1 as D (6 bases). This CDR3 region has 14 residues. V was pared by 0 bases and J by 5 bases, with 11 bases between. The germline V gene has CDR1 SGHDT and CDR2 YYEEEE. CDR3 DNA: TGTGCCAGCAGCTTGGCCCAGGGGATGACTGAAGCTTTCTTT. It is translated as CASSLAQGMTEAFF.

J is TRBJ1-6 and V is TRBV13; D not certain. Germline loops: CDR1 PRHDT, CDR2 FYEKMQ (reference sequence). The CDR3 has 15 amino acids. V shed 5 bases and J shed 8 bases, with 16 bases lying between them. The CDR3 here is CASSARGGNHSPLHF. DNA for the CDR3: TGTGCCAGCAGCGCCCGGGGAGGTAATCATTCACCCCTCCACTTT.

The chain couples TRBV4-1 to TRBJ1-2; D ambiguous. The germline CDR1 and CDR2 sequences are MGHRA and YSYEKL. This CDR3 comprises 14 residues. The V end lost 1 base, the J end lost 4 bases, and 10 bases lay between the germline ends. CDR3 nucleotide sequence: TGCGCCAGCAGCCAAGGACGGCCGGGCTATGGCTACACCTTC. It codes for CASSQGRPGYGYTF.

The chain uses TRBV6-6 and TRBJ2-7, with D unresolved. With 0 bases removed from V and 2 bases from J, the gap between germline ends came to 11 bases. Per the germline V gene, CDR1 is MNHNY and CDR2 is SVGAGI (reference sequence). The CDR3 is 15 amino acids. The CDR3 coding sequence is TGTGCCAGCAGTTACTCGAGTATTTTTACCTACGAGCAGTACTTC. It specifies CASSYSSIFTYEQYF.

This chain uses TRBV9 with TRBJ1-1; possibly TRBD1 for D (6 bases). Trimming shortened V by 1 base and J by 1 base, and 11 bases separated the two germline ends. This CDR3 is 15 amino acids long. The germline CDR1 and CDR2 sequences are SGDLS and YYNGEE. The chain's CDR3 is CASSVWGGSNTEAFF. The CDR3 coding sequence is TGTGCCAGCAGCGTATGGGGGGGCTCGAACACTGAAGCTTTCTTT.

The chain links TRBV7-9 to TRBJ2-3, with unresolved D. The CDR3 contains 13 residues. Germline V gives CDR1 SEHNR, CDR2 FQNEAQ (reference sequence). Deletions cut 3 bases from V and 4 bases from J, with 8 bases between. CDR3 sequence: CASSFYTSDTQYF. CDR3 coding DNA: TGTGCCAGCAGCTTTTATACATCAGATACGCAGTATTTT.

The CDR3 sequence is CASSPGTYEQYF. The CDR3 DNA reads as TGTGCCAGCAGCCCCGGGACCTACGAGCAGTACTTC. The chain uses TRBV7-8 and TRBJ2-7, with D possibly TRBD2 on 5 matching bases. Germline CDR1 reads SGHVS; CDR2 reads FQNEAQ. CDR3 size: 12 residues. The V and J ends lost 5 bases and 2 bases respectively, with 7 bases between them. The variable domain in full, with the rest retrieved from reference TRBV7-8 and TRBJ2-7, is GAGVSQSPRYKVAKRGQDVALRCDPISGHVSLFWYQQALGQGPEFLTYFQNEAQLDKSGLPSDRFFAERPEGSVSTLKIQRTQQEDSAVYLCASSPGTYEQYFGPGTRLTVT.